Shown below are 22 T cell receptor beta chains from a single sample sequenced in a study of vaccination effects on CD4 cells after COVID-19. With the ViraFEST assay, the study expanded antigen-specific CD4+ T cells using viral peptide pools, then sequenced them. A roughly 10-day culture period preceded the isolation of CD4+ T cells. None of the vaccinated had previously contracted SARS-CoV-2, and their nucleocapsid antibodies tested negative. No antigens are known for them. This table comes from immunoSEQ multiplex PCR, and its TCRdb copy is limited to in-frame clones, with some not included. This table holds under 75,000 clones, 75% to 85% found once. The sample in question was CD4+ T cells from PBMCs cultured with SARS-CoV-2 spike peptides, obtained before COVID-19 vaccination. These receptors were obtained from a human donor who received a COVID-19 vaccine.

The chain carries TRBV5-1 and TRBJ2-3; the D gene could be TRBD1 or TRBD2 (5 bases each). The V end lost 4 bases, the J end lost 0 bases, and 6 bases lay between the germline ends. Germline loops: CDR1 SGHRS, CDR2 YFSETQ. This CDR3 region has 13 residues. The CDR3 here is CASSRDSTDTQYF. DNA for the CDR3: TGCGCCAGCAGCCGGGACAGCACAGATACGCAGTATTTT.

The chain carries TRBV21-1 and TRBJ1-3; TRBD1 is taken as the D call from the table, unchecked against the DNA. TRBV21-1 corresponds to a pseudogene. The length of the CDR3 is 16 residues. The CDR3 here is CASSPQRGSSGNTIYF. The CDR3 nucleotides are TGTGCCAGCAGCCCCCAAAGGGGAAGCTCTGGAAACACCATATATTTT.

V usage is TRBV6-5 and J usage is TRBJ1-6, with 7 bases fitting TRBD1. V lost 6 bases, J lost 6 bases, and 8 bases stayed unmatched. Per germline, CDR1 MNHEY and CDR2 SVGAGI. The CDR3 runs 15 residues. The CDR3 spells CASRSTGSGNSPLHF. CDR3 DNA sequence: TGTGCCAGCAGATCGACAGGGTCTGGTAATTCACCCCTCCACTTT.

This chain uses TRBV19 with TRBJ2-3, with a tentative D call TRBD2 (5 bases). Trimming removed 3 bases at V and 6 bases at J, with 10 bases between. Germline V gives CDR1 LNHDA, CDR2 SQIVND (reference sequence). This CDR3 is built from 13 residues. CDR3 in DNA: TGTGCCAGTAGTATGGCGGGTACCGATACGCAGTATTTT. It is translated as CASSMAGTDTQYF.

The chain uses TRBV3-1 (or the pseudogene TRBV3-2) and TRBJ1-1, with D perhaps TRBD1 (5 bases). This CDR3 contains 14 residues. Trimming took off 1 base at V and 1 base at J, with 7 bases between the two ends. Germline V lookup: CDR1 LGHDT, CDR2 YNNKEL (reference sequence). The CDR3 DNA follows: TGTGCCAGCAGCCAAGGGGACGAGAACACTGAAGCTTTCTTT. Its protein product is CASSQGDENTEAFF.

This chain joins TRBV5-5 and TRBJ1-1, with a possible D match to TRBD1 (5 bases). The germline V gene encodes CDR1 SGHKS and CDR2 YYEKEE (reference sequence). The CDR3 contains 15 residues. Trimming pared 5 bases from V and 0 bases from J, leaving 14 bases between. Here the CDR3 DNA reads TGTGCCAGCAGGCCCCGGGACGGCATGAACACTGAAGCTTTCTTT. Encoded protein: CASRPRDGMNTEAFF. Looking up the rest from reference TRBV5-5 and TRBJ1-1 gives the full variable domain: DAGVTQSPTHLIKTRGQQVTLRCSPISGHKSVSWYQQVLGQGPQFIFQYYEKEERGRGNFPDRFSARQFPNYSSELNVNALLLGDSALYLCASRPRDGMNTEAFFGQGTRLTVV.

The chain is built from TRBV6-2 or TRBV6-3 and TRBJ2-1; D perhaps matches TRBD1 (6 bases). From germline, CDR1 is MNHEY and CDR2 SVGEGT. Trimming left V 3 bases short and J 7 bases short, with 13 bases between. This CDR3 comprises 14 residues. In nucleotides, the CDR3 is TGTGCCAGCAGTTATACTGGACAGAGTAATGAGCAGTTCTTC. Amino acid sequence: CASSYTGQSNEQFF.

V and J are TRBV19 and TRBJ1-1, with D unclear. CDR3 length: 12 amino acids. Trimming took 5 bases from V and 0 from J, leaving 4 bases between them. Per the germline V gene, CDR1 is LNHDA and CDR2 is SQIVND (reference sequence). CDR3 DNA sequence: TGTGCCAGTAGTTTTATGAACACTGAAGCTTTCTTT. It translates to CASSFMNTEAFF.

The chain uses TRBV14 and TRBJ1-1, with D possibly TRBD1 on 6 matching bases. This CDR3 is built from 15 residues. CDR1 is SGHDN and CDR2 is FVKESK in the germline V gene. Trimming removed 4 bases from V and 5 bases from J, with 17 bases in between. In DNA form, the CDR3 reads TGTGCCAGCAGCCCTTGGGGGCGCGGATCGACTGAAGCTTTCTTT. Translation: CASSPWGRGSTEAFF.

CDR3 residues: CASSPSGPRTNEKLFF. The CDR3 DNA reads as TGTGCCAGCAGCCCCAGTGGTCCCAGGACTAATGAAAAACTGTTTTTT. The chain uses TRBV9 and TRBJ1-4; D unresolved. Germline V lookup: CDR1 SGDLS, CDR2 YYNGEE. CDR3 size: 16 residues. Trimming removed 4 bases at V and 2 bases at J, with 15 bases between.

The chain carries TRBV18 and TRBJ1-5; D remains unclear. This CDR3 spans 15 amino acids. V dropped 3 bases and J dropped 8 bases, with 17 bases sitting between them. Germline-derived CDR1 and CDR2 are KGHSH and LQKENI. CDR3 in amino acids: CASSPQGGISKPQHF. CDR3 in DNA: TGTGCCAGCTCACCTCAAGGAGGAATCAGCAAGCCCCAGCATTTT. The full variable domain, in which reference TRBV18 and TRBJ1-5 provide the parts outside the CDR3, is NAGVMQNPRHLVRRRGQEARLRCSPMKGHSHVYWYRQLPEEGLKFMVYLQKENIIDESGMPKERFSAEFPKEGPSILRIQQVVRGDSAAYFCASSPQGGISKPQHFGDGTRLSIL.

The chain joins TRBV18 to TRBJ2-7, with TRBD2 matching over 8 bases. The germline V gene has CDR1 KGHSH and CDR2 LQKENI. This CDR3 is 16 amino acids long. V gave up 4 bases and J gave up 0 bases; unmatched junction bases: 8. The chain's CDR3 is CASSHPGGANSYEQYV. In nucleotides, the CDR3 is TGTGCCAGCTCACACCCGGGAGGGGCCAACTCCTACGAGCAGTACGTC.

This clone occurred a few times. This chain connects TRBV5-5 to TRBJ1-2; D call uncertain. Germline-derived CDR1 and CDR2 are SGHKS and YYEKEE (reference sequence). V gave up 4 bases and J gave up 2 bases, with 15 bases separating them. This CDR3 contains 15 residues. As DNA, the CDR3 is TGTGCCAGCAGCCCCAGCGGATTACAAAACTATGGCTACACCTTC. Encoded protein: CASSPSGLQNYGYTF.

This chain joins TRBV18 and TRBJ1-1, with 10 bases identical to TRBD1. Germline V gene data show CDR1 as KGHSH and CDR2 as LQKENI. Losses at the gene ends were 5 bases for V and 5 bases for J; bases not matched to a gene: 5. The CDR3 is made up of 14 amino acids. The CDR3 loop is CASSELDRGTEAFF. CDR3 sequence (DNA): TGTGCCAGCTCAGAGTTGGACAGGGGGACTGAAGCTTTCTTT.

The chain has TRBV5-4 and TRBJ2-1; D gene ambiguous. Trimming took 4 bases from V and 0 from J, leaving 8 bases between them. CDR1 SGHNT and CDR2 YYREEE come from the germline V gene (reference sequence). The CDR3 totals 14 residues. CDR3 in amino acids: CASSVQISYNEQFF. DNA for the CDR3: TGTGCCAGCAGCGTACAGATCTCCTACAATGAGCAGTTCTTC.

Concerning this clone: The same CDR3 can be traced to other DNA sequences in this sample. The chain carries TRBV18 and TRBJ2-5; D uncertain. Germline values: CDR1 KGHSH, CDR2 LQKENI. The length of the CDR3 is 11 residues. The V and J ends lost 1 base and 5 bases respectively, with 2 bases between them. In DNA, the CDR3 is TGTGCCAGCTCACCACAGGAGACCCAGTACTTC. Its translation is CASSPQETQYF.

The CDR3 DNA reads TGTGCCACCAGTGACTCAAGCGGGGGGGATTACAATGAGCAGTTCTTC. It translates to CATSDSSGGDYNEQFF. This chain joins TRBV24-1 and TRBJ2-1; 10 nucleotides line up with TRBD2. In germline, CDR1 is KGHDR, CDR2 SFDVKD. V lost 4 bases to trimming and J lost 4 bases; unmatched junction nucleotides: 6. This CDR3 has 16 residues.

The chain uses TRBV7-8 and TRBJ1-5; D call uncertain. Germline CDR1 reads SGHVS; CDR2 reads FQNEAQ. V was cut by 7 bases and J by 2 bases, with 18 bases left in between. CDR3 size: 16 residues. The CDR3 protein is CASTPLSGSGNQPQHF. In DNA form, the CDR3 reads TGTGCCAGCACCCCCCTTTCCGGGTCGGGCAATCAGCCCCAGCATTTT.

The chain combines TRBV15 with TRBJ2-5; 15 bases line up with TRBD2. CDR3 size: 18 residues. Looked up from germline, CDR1 is LNHNV and CDR2 is YYDKDF (reference sequence). With V trimmed by 3 bases and J by 5 bases, 10 bases remained unmatched. CDR3 bases: TGTGCCACCAGCAGGCGGACTAGCGGGGGGGCCATCGGGGAGACCCAGTACTTC. Its protein product is CATSRRTSGGAIGETQYF.

For the CDR3, the DNA is TGTGCCAGCAGGGCCACAGGTGACAACACCGGGGAGCTGTTTTTT. It is translated as CASRATGDNTGELFF. The chain carries TRBV6-6 and TRBJ2-2, with a tentative D call TRBD1 (5 bases). V was pared by 6 bases and J by 2 bases, with 13 bases between. The CDR3 is 15 residues long. CDR1 and CDR2 from the germline V gene are MNHNY and SVGAGI (reference sequence).

This chain connects TRBV25-1 to TRBJ1-4, with 7 bases aligning to TRBD1. CDR1 is MGHDK and CDR2 is SYGVNS in the germline V gene. CDR3 length equals 15 residues. V lost 8 bases and J lost 3; bases outside the gene matches: 9. This chain's CDR3 is CASHTSGGPNEKLFF. CDR3 nucleotide sequence: TGTGCCAGCCATACCTCAGGGGGACCTAATGAAAAACTGTTTTTT.

This chain links TRBV9 with TRBJ2-5; D might be TRBD1 (5 bases). The germline V gene encodes CDR1 SGDLS and CDR2 YYNGEE. The V end lost 0 bases, the J end lost 4 bases, and 16 bases lay between the germline ends. The CDR3 extends over 16 amino acids. This CDR3 reads CASSVGQTENVETQYF. For the CDR3, the DNA is TGTGCCAGCAGCGTAGGTCAGACAGAGAATGTAGAGACCCAGTACTTC.